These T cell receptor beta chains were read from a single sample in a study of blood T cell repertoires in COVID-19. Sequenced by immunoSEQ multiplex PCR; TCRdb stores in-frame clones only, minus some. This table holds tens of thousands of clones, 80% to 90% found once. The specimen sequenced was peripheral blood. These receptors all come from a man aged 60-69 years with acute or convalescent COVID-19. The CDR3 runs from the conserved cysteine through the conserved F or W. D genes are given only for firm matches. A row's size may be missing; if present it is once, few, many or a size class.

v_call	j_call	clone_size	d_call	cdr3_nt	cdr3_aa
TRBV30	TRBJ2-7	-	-	TGTGCCTGGAGCGTCAGGGGGGCCTACGAGCAGTACTTC	CAWSVRGAYEQYF
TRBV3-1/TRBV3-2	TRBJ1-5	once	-	TGTGCCAGCAGCCAAGCCCTTTATCAGCCCCAGCATTTT	CASSQALYQPQHF
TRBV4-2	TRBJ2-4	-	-	TGTGCCAGCAGCCGGGAGGTAGAATTCAAAAACATTCAGTACTTC	CASSREVEFKNIQYF
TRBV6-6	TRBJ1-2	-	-	TGTGCCAGCAGTTTCCTCGGTGGCTACACCTTC	CASSFLGGYTF
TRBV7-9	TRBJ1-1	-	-	TGTGCCAGCACCGAGACCCGGGAGGCTTTCTTT	CASTETREAFF
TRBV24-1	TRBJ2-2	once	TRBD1	TGTGCCACCAGTGATTTCCCGAGGACAGGGACCGGGGAGCTGTTTTTT	CATSDFPRTGTGELFF
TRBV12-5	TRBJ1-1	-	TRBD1	TGTGCTAGTGGCAGAGACAGGGGGGGAGGAAACACTGAAGCTTTCTTT	CASGRDRGGGNTEAFF
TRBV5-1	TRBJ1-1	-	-	TGCGCCAGCAGCTTGGAGGGTCGGGGGAACACTGAAGCTTTCTTT	CASSLEGRGNTEAFF
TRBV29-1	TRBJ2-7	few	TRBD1	TGCAGCGTTTTGGACAGGAGAAACTACGAGCAGTACTTC	CSVLDRRNYEQYF
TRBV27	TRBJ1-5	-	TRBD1	TGTGCCAGCAGTCACGACAGGGCGAGCAATCAGCCCCAGCATTTT	CASSHDRASNQPQHF
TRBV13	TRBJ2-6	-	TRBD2	TGTGCCAGCAGCCGACGACTAGCGGGGATCCTGAACTCTGGGGCCAACGTCCTGACTTTC	CASSRRLAGILNSGANVLTF
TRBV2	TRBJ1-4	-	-	TGTGCCAGCTGTAGGGGGTTCGTAGCGGGAGCTGAAAAACTGTTTTTT	CASCRGFVAGAEKLFF
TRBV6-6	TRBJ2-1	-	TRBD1	TGTGCCAGCAGTTACTCGACAGGGAGCTCCTACAATGAGCAGTTCTTC	CASSYSTGSSYNEQFF
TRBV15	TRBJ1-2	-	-	TGTGCCACCAGCAGAGATGAAGGGGGGACTAGTGATTACTATGGCTACACCTTC	CATSRDEGGTSDYYGYTF
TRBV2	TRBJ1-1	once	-	TGTGCCAGCAGCTTCGACCCAGGACGCGGGGACACTGAAGCTTTCTTT	CASSFDPGRGDTEAFF
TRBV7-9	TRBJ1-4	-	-	TGTGCCAGCAGCCTGACAGGAGATAATGAAAAACTGTTTTTT	CASSLTGDNEKLFF
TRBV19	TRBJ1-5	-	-	TGTGCCAGTAGTTGGGGGCCTGGGGGTAGCAATCAGCCCCAGCATTTT	CASSWGPGGSNQPQHF
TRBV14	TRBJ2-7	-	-	TGTGCCAGCAGCCAAGATAACAGCTACGAGCAGTACTTC	CASSQDNSYEQYF
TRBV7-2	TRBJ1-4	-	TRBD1	TGTGCCAGCAGCTGGGGACAGACAACTAATGAAAAACTGTTTTTT	CASSWGQTTNEKLFF
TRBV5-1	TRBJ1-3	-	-	TGCGCCAGCAGCTTGAGTAACATTCCTGGAAACACCATATATTTT	CASSLSNIPGNTIYF
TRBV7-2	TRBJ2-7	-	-	TGTGCCAGCACCTCGGTCTTCGGGGTCCCATTGGAGCAGTACTTC	CASTSVFGVPLEQYF
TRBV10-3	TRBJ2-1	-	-	TGTGCCATCAGTGAGACAGGGTACAATGAGCAGTTCTTC	CAISETGYNEQFF
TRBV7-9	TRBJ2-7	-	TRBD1	TGTGCCAGCAGGATATCAGGGGGCAGGAACGAGCAGTACTTC	CASRISGGRNEQYF
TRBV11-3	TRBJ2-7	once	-	TGTGCCAGCAGCCCCCGAAGAGGAAACCACGAGCAGTACTTC	CASSPRRGNHEQYF
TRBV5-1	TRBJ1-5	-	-	TGCGCCAGCAGCTTGGGAGAGGGCAGGCAGTCCCAGCATTTT	CASSLGEGRQSQHF
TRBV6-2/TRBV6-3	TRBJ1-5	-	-	TGTGCCAGCAGTTCTTCAGGGGGCAATCAGCCCCAGCATTTT	CASSSSGGNQPQHF
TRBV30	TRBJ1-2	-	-	TGTGCCTGGAGTCCAAGCCTCGTCCTACAGGTCTATGGCTACACCTTC	CAWSPSLVLQVYGYTF
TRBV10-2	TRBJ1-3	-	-	TGCGCCAGCACAGAGAAGCAGGGGCCCTCTGGAAACACCATATATTTT	CASTEKQGPSGNTIYF
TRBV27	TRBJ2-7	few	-	TGTGCCAGCAGTTTCGGGACAAATCTACGTGGGCAGTACTTC	CASSFGTNLRGQYF